A single T cell receptor beta chain is shown here with its context. The template for TCR beta VDJ and CDR3 sequence profiling was genomic DNA. One entry per CDR3 protein, called by TCRdb with MiXCR from the reads. Of approximately 190,000 distinct CDR3 sequences in the sample, 48% were seen once. Trimming shortened V by 3 bases and J by 11 bases, and 10 bases separated the two germline ends. The CDR3 spans 11 residues. The data were taken from a study of CD8+CD57+ T cells in acquired aplastic anemia. For sequencing, patients were chosen who had shown expansion of CD8+CD57+ cells by flow cytometry. Patients, without exception, had severe acquired aplastic anemia.

Sequencing used sorted CD4+, CD8+, or CD8+CD57+ T cells (not recorded which) from PBMCs. J is TRBJ2-5 and V is TRBV12-3 or TRBV12-4, with D perhaps matching TRBD1 (6 bases). The TCR comes from a human donor with aplastic anemia. The chain's CDR3 is CASSFRQEQYF. The CDR3 coding sequence is TGTGCCAGCAGTTTTCGACAGGAGCAGTACTTC.